A selection of T cell receptor beta chains follows, all from one sample in a study of naive and memory T cell subsets. Each CDR3 protein gets one entry after TCRdb re-called the UMI-ligation and nested PCR reads with MiXCR. The sample lists 120,000 to 150,000 distinct CDR3 sequences, under 25% occurring once. Material: naive CD8+ T cells from blood. The receptors were gathered from a human donor in good health. Both conserved end residues are part of each CDR3. A D gene is named only where the DNA matches it firmly. Clone size appears in some rows only: once, few, many, or a class for an expanded clone.

CDR3aa | CDR3nt | j_gene | v_gene | abundance | d_gene
CASSAAGAPEAFF | TGTGCCAGCAGCGCTGCGGGGGCCCCTGAAGCTTTCTTT | TRBJ1-1 | TRBV6-6 | - | -
CASSLLPGGYEQYF | TGTGCCAGCAGTTTATTGCCCGGGGGGTACGAGCAGTACTTC | TRBJ2-7 | TRBV28 | few | TRBD2
CASLRADYNEQFF | TGTGCCAGCCTCAGGGCAGACTACAATGAGCAGTTCTTC | TRBJ2-1 | TRBV7-8 | - | -
CASSEGAEIEKLFF | TGTGCCAGCAGTGAAGGGGCTGAAATTGAAAAACTGTTTTTT | TRBJ1-4 | TRBV25-1 | few | -
CASSRSGVGGTTYEQYF | TGTGCCAGCAGCCGCTCGGGAGTTGGCGGGACCACCTACGAGCAGTACTTC | TRBJ2-7 | TRBV28 | - | -
CASSFPGLSNEQFF | TGTGCCAGCAGTTTTCCGGGACTCTCAAATGAGCAGTTCTTC | TRBJ2-1 | TRBV28 | few | -
CASSSWDLNYEQYF | TGTGCCAGCTCTTCCTGGGACTTAAACTACGAGCAGTACTTC | TRBJ2-7 | TRBV18 | - | -
CASSSGGYNEQFF | TGTGCCAGCAGTTCGGGGGGCTACAATGAGCAGTTCTTC | TRBJ2-1 | TRBV12-3/TRBV12-4 | - | TRBD2
CASTASAGGNEQFF | TGTGCCAGTACAGCGTCGGCGGGAGGGAATGAGCAGTTCTTC | TRBJ2-1 | TRBV19 | - | TRBD2
CSARISSGGEQYF | TGCAGTGCTAGGATAAGCTCGGGGGGCGAGCAGTACTTC | TRBJ2-7 | TRBV20-1 | - | TRBD2
CASSSPDRGTEAFF | TGTGCCAGCAGCTCCCCCGACAGGGGCACTGAAGCTTTCTTT | TRBJ1-1 | TRBV7-2 | few | TRBD1
CARGRRGDQETQYF | TGTGCCAGGGGCCGAAGGGGAGACCAAGAGACCCAGTACTTC | TRBJ2-5 | TRBV7-2 | few | -
CASTPGTSGTEQFF | TGCGCCAGCACCCCAGGGACTAGCGGGACTGAGCAGTTCTTC | TRBJ2-1 | TRBV4-3 | few | TRBD2
CATSDLGTGGSETQYF | TGTGCCACCAGTGATCTCGGGACAGGGGGTTCGGAGACCCAGTACTTC | TRBJ2-5 | TRBV24-1 | - | TRBD1
CASTLAGPGNEQFF | TGTGCCAGCACCCTAGCGGGGCCTGGGAATGAGCAGTTCTTC | TRBJ2-1 | TRBV6-2/TRBV6-3 | - | TRBD2
CASSLSPRGITEAFF | TGTGCCAGCAGTTTATCCCCCCGGGGGATCACTGAAGCTTTCTTT | TRBJ1-1 | TRBV28 | few | -
CASSLGDREGFF | TGTGCCAGCAGCTTAGGAGACAGGGAGGGGTTCTTC | TRBJ2-1 | TRBV7-9 | - | -
CASSQVGRIEGYGYTF | TGTGCCAGCAGCCAAGTAGGGCGGATTGAAGGCTATGGCTACACCTTC | TRBJ1-2 | TRBV14 | few | -
CASSFRDSSYNEQFF | TGTGCCAGCAGCTTCCGGGACAGTTCCTACAATGAGCAGTTCTTC | TRBJ2-1 | TRBV7-2 | - | TRBD1
CSVAVAGRNTGELFF | TGCAGCGTTGCGGTAGCGGGAAGGAACACCGGGGAGCTGTTTTTT | TRBJ2-2 | TRBV29-1 | - | TRBD2
CASSHSSGNYNEQFF | TGCGCCAGCAGCCATTCTAGCGGGAACTACAATGAGCAGTTCTTC | TRBJ2-1 | TRBV4-1 | few | TRBD2
CATSRYPGSPYNEQFF | TGTGCCACCAGCAGGTACCCGGGAAGTCCCTACAATGAGCAGTTCTTC | TRBJ2-1 | TRBV15 | - | -
CASSFLAGSDTQYF | TGTGCCAGCAGTTTCCTAGCGGGCTCTGATACGCAGTATTTT | TRBJ2-3 | TRBV28 | few | TRBD2
CASSLIRDRVFNEKLFF | TGTGCCAGCAGCCTAATCCGGGACCGAGTTTTTAATGAAAAACTGTTTTTT | TRBJ1-4 | TRBV28 | few | -
CGGLAGADTQYF | TGCGGGGGGCTAGCGGGAGCAGATACGCAGTATTTT | TRBJ2-3 | TRBV20-1 | few | TRBD2
CASSYVSAVNQPQHF | TGTGCCAGCAGTTACGTGTCAGCCGTTAATCAGCCCCAGCATTTT | TRBJ1-5 | TRBV6-6 | few | -
CASSPQTGREYNEQFF | TGTGCCAGCAGCCCACAGACTGGTCGTGAATACAATGAGCAGTTCTTC | TRBJ2-1 | TRBV7-9 | - | -
CASSFGGAGYTF | TGTGCCAGCAGCTTTGGAGGGGCCGGCTACACCTTC | TRBJ1-2 | TRBV7-2 | - | -
CASSGTPAGMGNQPQHF | TGTGCCAGCAGTGGCACCCCAGCGGGGATGGGCAATCAGCCCCAGCATTTT | TRBJ1-5 | TRBV2 | - | -
CASSPNRELNTEAFF | TGTGCCAGCAGCCCGAACAGGGAATTGAACACTGAAGCTTTCTTT | TRBJ1-1 | TRBV7-9 | - | -
CASSQGPDARYEQYF | TGTGCCAGCAGTCAGGGCCCGGACGCCCGCTACGAGCAGTACTTC | TRBJ2-7 | TRBV28 | few | -
CASTRETGGEETQYF | TGTGCCAGCACGCGGGAAACAGGGGGGGAGGAGACCCAGTACTTC | TRBJ2-5 | TRBV28 | few | -
CSARRATELYTGELFF | TGCAGTGCTAGGAGAGCTACAGAACTATACACCGGGGAGCTGTTTTTT | TRBJ2-2 | TRBV20-1 | few | -
CASSGTGGGRYEQYF | TGTGCCAGCAGTGGGACGGGGGGCGGGAGATACGAGCAGTACTTC | TRBJ2-7 | TRBV27 | few | -
CASMGGDNQPQHF | TGTGCCAGCATGGGGGGGGACAATCAGCCCCAGCATTTT | TRBJ1-5 | TRBV7-8 | few | -
CASSLGYQETQYF | TGTGCCAGCAGCCTTGGTTACCAAGAGACCCAGTACTTC | TRBJ2-5 | TRBV7-6 | many | -
CASSLGVEVAFF | TGTGCCAGCAGCTTAGGCGTGGAGGTAGCTTTCTTT | TRBJ1-1 | TRBV7-9 | few | -
CASSYVRNSGRDYGYTF | TGTGCCAGCAGTTACGTTCGAAATTCAGGGAGGGACTATGGCTACACCTTC | TRBJ1-2 | TRBV6-2/TRBV6-3 | - | -
CASSPAAGPAGVADTQYF | TGTGCCAGCTCACCGGCGGCGGGTCCAGCGGGAGTCGCAGATACGCAGTATTTT | TRBJ2-3 | TRBV18 | - | TRBD2
CSARDGERTTYEQYF | TGCAGTGCTAGAGATGGAGAAAGGACAACCTACGAGCAGTACTTC | TRBJ2-7 | TRBV20-1 | once | -
CASSIGGGSYEQYF | TGTGCCAGTAGTATAGGCGGCGGCTCCTACGAGCAGTACTTC | TRBJ2-7 | TRBV19 | - | -
CGTGASYEQYF | TGTGGCACGGGGGCCTCCTACGAGCAGTACTTC | TRBJ2-7 | TRBV28 | few | -
CASSLGQRRGRFLDTQYF | TGTGCCAGCAGCTTAGGACAGCGAAGGGGACGTTTCCTGGATACGCAGTATTTT | TRBJ2-3 | TRBV7-8 | - | -
CASSSGGINTGELFF | TGTGCCAGCTCATCGGGAGGGATCAATACCGGGGAGCTGTTTTTT | TRBJ2-2 | TRBV12-3/TRBV12-4 | few | TRBD2
CASSLAGSDEQFF | TGTGCCAGCAGCTTGGCGGGATCGGATGAGCAGTTCTTC | TRBJ2-1 | TRBV11-1 | few | -
CASTVGSFYGYTF | TGTGCCAGCACCGTCGGTAGCTTCTATGGCTACACCTTC | TRBJ1-2 | TRBV12-3/TRBV12-4 | few | -